This T cell receptor beta chain was recorded in a study of blood T cell repertoires in COVID-19. Assay: immunoSEQ multiplex PCR; the TCRdb copy retains only in-frame clones and omits some. The sample lists over 300,000 clones, 90% occurring once. Per germline, CDR1 MNHNS and CDR2 SASEGT. The CDR3 loop spans 14 amino acids. Trimming left V 2 bases short and J 4 bases short, with 9 bases between. V gene TRBV6-1 combines with J gene TRBJ1-5; D not resolved. This sequence originates from a young man with active or convalescent COVID-19. What was sequenced was peripheral blood. CDR3 nucleotides: TGTGCCAGCAGTGAACAGTTGGTGAATCAGCCCCAGCATTTT. Translating gives CASSEQLVNQPQHF.